This entry describes one TCR beta chain. Its antigen is not known. The V segment lost 6 bases and the J segment 1 base; nucleotides outside the gene matches: 5. In germline, CDR1 is SNHLY, CDR2 FYNNEI. This CDR3 is built from 14 residues. The sample belongs to a study of cytomegalovirus exposure and HLA in healthy donors. Regarding the study as a whole: A later analysis, which compared TCR beta chains of equal frequency, found the HLA-associated ones more clonally expanded.

Despite likely unrecorded immune exposures, the donors were nominally healthy at the time of sampling. PCR employed 60 Vbeta and 13 Jbeta primers. This table comes from immunoSEQ multiplex PCR, and its TCRdb copy is limited to in-frame clones, with some not included. This sample has around 90,000 clones, with approximately 86% found just once. The genes are TRBV2 and TRBJ1-1, with 7 bases matching TRBD1. The receptor's source is a man under 40 in good health and CMV-seropositive. Input material: PBMCs. The CDR3 DNA sequence: TGTGCCAGCAGAACCTGGACAGGGAACACTGAAGCTTTCTTT. The encoded protein is CASRTWTGNTEAFF.